This TCR beta chain was recorded in a study of blood T cells in healthy people across ages. In the case of this clonotype: The antigen is unknown.

This CDR3 region has 15 residues. Per germline, CDR1 SGHTA and CDR2 FQGTGA. V was shortened by 4 bases and J by 2 bases, with 14 bases between the two germline ends. A second about 7 to 12 cycle PCR used barcoded and J-beta primers. One entry per CDR3 protein results from TCRdb running MiXCR on the 5' RACE reads. The sample lists around 800,000 distinct CDR3 sequences, approximately 24% occurring once. General study points: TCR beta diversity per million T cells fell roughly linearly with age.

A further study also used this sample, focusing on T cells of mothers and their children.

Sequenced: blood. This sequence was found in a boy younger than 18 in good health. The chain employs TRBV7-3 and TRBJ1-1, with D perhaps matching TRBD1 (6 bases). CDR3 DNA sequence: TGTGCCAGCAGCTCCTTGGGACAAATAAACACTGAAGCTTTCTTT. The encoded protein is CASSSLGQINTEAFF.